Listed below are T cell receptor beta chains from one sample, sequenced in a study of metastatic and nonmetastatic thyroid tumors. TCRdb used MiXCR to call clones anew from the PCR reads. The repertoire holds tens of thousands of clones, with 20% as singletons. The sample consisted of blood. The receptors come from a female donor with papillary thyroid cancer or a benign thyroid nodule (not recorded which). Some clones in this sample may be carry-over from other donors' samples. The CDR3 runs from the conserved cysteine through the conserved F or W. The D gene is left open where the match is weak. Where a row states a size, it is once, few, many or the class of an expanded clone; other rows omit it.

clone_size	j_call	v_call	d_call	cdr3_aa	cdr3_nt
many	TRBJ1-2	TRBV4-1	NA	CASSSRDTYGYTF	TGCGCCAGCAGCTCTAGGGATACCTATGGCTACACCTTC
NA	TRBJ2-7	TRBV5-1	TRBD1	CASILAGQGPYDQYF	TGCGCCAGCATCTTGGCGGGACAGGGTCCCTACGATCAGTACTTC
many	TRBJ2-3	TRBV6-1	TRBD1	CASRLGQGQDTQYF	TGTGCCAGCAGGCTGGGACAGGGACAAGATACGCAGTATTTT
many	TRBJ2-1	TRBV12-3/TRBV12-4	NA	CASSLLATIDNEQFF	TGTGCCAGCAGTTTATTAGCGACGATTGACAATGAGCAGTTCTTC
many	TRBJ2-1	TRBV27	NA	CASSPPPPRGYNEQFF	TGTGCCAGCAGTCCCCCCCCCCCGCGGGGATACAATGAGCAGTTCTTC
many	TRBJ2-7	TRBV10-3	NA	CAISEAGGAVEQYF	TGTGCCATCAGTGAGGCCGGTGGGGCCGTAGAGCAGTACTTC
many	TRBJ2-2	TRBV4-1	NA	CASSQVRQWDTGELFF	TGCGCCAGCAGCCAAGTAAGGCAATGGGACACCGGGGAGCTGTTTTTT
many	TRBJ1-5	TRBV9	NA	CASGGDNQPQHF	TGTGCCAGTGGAGGCGACAATCAGCCCCAGCATTTT
many	TRBJ1-6	TRBV6-1	TRBD1	CASSEGTGGNSPLHF	TGTGCCAGCAGTGAAGGGACAGGGGGAAATTCACCCCTCCACTTT
many	TRBJ1-5	TRBV2	NA	CASKIGQNNQPQHF	TGTGCCAGCAAGATAGGACAGAACAATCAGCCCCAGCATTTT
NA	TRBJ1-2	TRBV6-1	NA	CSSSELWGYGYTF	TGTTCCAGCAGTGAACTGTGGGGTTATGGCTACACCTTC
many	TRBJ1-6	TRBV18	NA	CASTDPNRLYNSPLHF	TGTGCCAGCACCGACCCGAACAGGCTCTATAATTCACCCCTCCACTTT
many	TRBJ1-4	TRBV11-2	NA	CASSLVPGATNEKLFF	TGTGCCAGCAGCTTAGTTCCGGGGGCAACTAATGAAAAACTGTTTTTT
NA	TRBJ1-1	TRBV5-1	NA	CASRGLDRAQYPEGFF	TGCGCCAGCAGGGGGCTCGATAGGGCACAATACCCTGAAGGTTTCTTT
many	TRBJ2-1	TRBV12-3/TRBV12-4	TRBD2	CASSLGGSSYNEQFF	TGTGCCAGCAGTTTAGGCGGGAGTTCCTACAATGAGCAGTTCTTC
NA	TRBJ2-7	TRBV28	TRBD1	CASIPPVGTGDLNEQYF	TGTGCCAGTATCCCACCCGTGGGGACAGGGGACCTAAACGAGCAGTACTTC
many	TRBJ2-7	TRBV9	TRBD2	CASSRTAGGPDEQYF	TGTGCCAGCAGCAGGACAGCGGGAGGGCCCGACGAGCAGTACTTC
NA	TRBJ2-2	TRBV20-1	NA	CSAGTLRLSVNTGELFF	TGCAGTGCTGGAACCCTCCGACTATCTGTGAACACCGGGGAGCTGTTTTTT
many	TRBJ2-7	TRBV27	NA	CASSLSRTSYEQYF	TGTGCCAGCAGTTTATCGCGGACCTCCTACGAGCAGTACTTC
NA	TRBJ2-7	TRBV5-1	TRBD1	CASKSGTEKYEQYF	TGCGCCAGCAAGTCCGGGACAGAGAAATACGAGCAGTACTTC
many	TRBJ1-3	TRBV30	NA	CASPSWIGNTIYF	TGTGCCTCCCCGAGTTGGATTGGAAACACCATATATTTT
NA	TRBJ2-2	TRBV18	NA	CASSPFTGNTGELFF	TGTGCCAGCTCACCATTTACAGGGAACACCGGGGAGCTGTTTTTT
many	TRBJ2-3	TRBV7-3	NA	CASSKDGFTDTQYF	TGTGCCAGCAGCAAGGACGGATTCACAGATACGCAGTATTTT
many	TRBJ2-1	TRBV4-2	NA	CASSQGGGRKYNEQFF	TGTGCCAGCAGCCAAGGTGGAGGGAGGAAATACAATGAGCAGTTCTTC
many	TRBJ1-5	TRBV20-1	NA	CSARDPRYSNQPQHF	TGCAGTGCTAGAGATCCCCGTTATAGCAATCAGCCCCAGCATTTT
many	TRBJ2-7	TRBV27	TRBD1	CASRPGQAAYEQYF	TGTGCCAGCAGGCCCGGACAGGCAGCCTACGAGCAGTACTTC
NA	TRBJ2-7	TRBV6-1	NA	CASSPQWDFSYEQYF	TGTGCCAGCAGTCCGCAGTGGGACTTTTCCTACGAGCAGTACTTC
many	TRBJ2-5	TRBV7-9	NA	CASSSFGYQETQYF	TGTGCCAGCAGTTCATTTGGGTACCAAGAGACCCAGTACTTC
many	TRBJ1-1	TRBV12-3/TRBV12-4	NA	CASSPFLGNTEAFF	TGTGCCAGCAGCCCCTTTTTAGGAAACACTGAAGCTTTCTTT
many	TRBJ1-5	TRBV4-2	TRBD1	CASSQVAGQGGQPQHF	TGTGCCAGCAGCCAAGTTGCCGGACAGGGCGGTCAGCCCCAGCATTTT
NA	TRBJ2-2	TRBV6-1	TRBD2	CASSGRTNTGELFF	TGTGCCAGCAGCGGGAGGACGAACACCGGGGAGCTGTTTTTT
many	TRBJ1-2	TRBV7-3	TRBD1	CASSLGTADNYGYTF	TGTGCCAGCAGCTTAGGGACAGCGGATAACTATGGCTACACCTTC
NA	TRBJ2-3	TRBV28	TRBD1	CASILSGGRTDSQYF	TGTGCCAGCATTTTATCAGGGGGCAGGACAGATTCGCAGTATTTT
many	TRBJ1-4	TRBV2	NA	CASRPGTTNEKLFF	TGTGCCAGCAGACCCGGGACAACTAATGAAAAACTGTTTTTT
many	TRBJ2-7	TRBV10-3	NA	CAISALLGTQREQYF	TGTGCCATCAGTGCGCTCCTAGGGACTCAACGCGAGCAGTACTTC